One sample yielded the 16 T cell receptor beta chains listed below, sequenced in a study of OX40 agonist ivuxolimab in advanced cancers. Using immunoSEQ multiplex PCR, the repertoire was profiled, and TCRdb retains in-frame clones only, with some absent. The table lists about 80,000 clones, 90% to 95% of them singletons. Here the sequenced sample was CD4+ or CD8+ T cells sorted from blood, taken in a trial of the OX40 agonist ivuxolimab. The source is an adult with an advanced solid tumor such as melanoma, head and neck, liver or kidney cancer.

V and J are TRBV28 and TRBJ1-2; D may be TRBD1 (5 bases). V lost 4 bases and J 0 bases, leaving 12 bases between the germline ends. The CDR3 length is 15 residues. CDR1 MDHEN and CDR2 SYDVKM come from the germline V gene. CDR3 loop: CASSSRGLSNYGYTF. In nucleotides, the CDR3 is TGTGCCAGCAGTTCCCGGGGCCTCTCTAACTATGGCTACACCTTC.

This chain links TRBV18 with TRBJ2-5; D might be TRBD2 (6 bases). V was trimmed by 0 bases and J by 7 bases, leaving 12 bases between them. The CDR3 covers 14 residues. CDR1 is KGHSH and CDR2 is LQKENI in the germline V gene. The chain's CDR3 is CASSPPGGVGTQYF. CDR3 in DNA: TGTGCCAGCTCACCACCCGGAGGGGTGGGGACCCAGTACTTC.

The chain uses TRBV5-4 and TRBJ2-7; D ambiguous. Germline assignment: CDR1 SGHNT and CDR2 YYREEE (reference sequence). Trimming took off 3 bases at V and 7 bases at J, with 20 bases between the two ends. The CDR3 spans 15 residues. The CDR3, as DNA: TGTGCCAGCAGCTCGACATCTAATCAAGGGAAGGAGCAGTACTTC. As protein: CASSSTSNQGKEQYF.

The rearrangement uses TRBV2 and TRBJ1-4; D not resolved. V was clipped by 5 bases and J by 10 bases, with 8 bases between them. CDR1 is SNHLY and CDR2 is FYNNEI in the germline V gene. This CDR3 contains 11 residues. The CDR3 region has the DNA TGTGCCAGCAGTACTGGTGTAAAACTGTTTTTT. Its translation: CASSTGVKLFF.

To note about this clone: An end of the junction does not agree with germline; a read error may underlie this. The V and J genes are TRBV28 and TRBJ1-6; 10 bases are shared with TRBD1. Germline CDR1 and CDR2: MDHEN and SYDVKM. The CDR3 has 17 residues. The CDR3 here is CAISWGQGLGNNSPLHF. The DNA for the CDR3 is TGTGCCATCAGTTGGGGACAGGGGTTGGGGAATAATTCACCCCTCCACTTT.

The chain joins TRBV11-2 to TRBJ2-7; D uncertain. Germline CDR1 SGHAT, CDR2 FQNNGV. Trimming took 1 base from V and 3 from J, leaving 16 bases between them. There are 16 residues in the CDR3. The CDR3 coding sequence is TGTGCCAGCAGCTTAGTAGCCAGCCTCTCGTACTACGAGCAGTACTTC. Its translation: CASSLVASLSYYEQYF.

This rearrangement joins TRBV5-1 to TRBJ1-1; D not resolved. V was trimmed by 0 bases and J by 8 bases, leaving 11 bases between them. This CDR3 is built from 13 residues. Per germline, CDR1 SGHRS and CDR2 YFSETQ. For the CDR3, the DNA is TGCGCCAGCAGCTTGGAGCCAGAACAAGAAGCTTTCTTT. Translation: CASSLEPEQEAFF.

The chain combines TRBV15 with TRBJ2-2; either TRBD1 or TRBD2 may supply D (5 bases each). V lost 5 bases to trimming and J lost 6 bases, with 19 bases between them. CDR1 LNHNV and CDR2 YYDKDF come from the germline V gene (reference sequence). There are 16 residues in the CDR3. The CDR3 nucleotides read TGTGCCACCAGCCGGTCCTGGGGGTCGTCACCCGGGGAGCTGTTTTTT. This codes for CATSRSWGSSPGELFF. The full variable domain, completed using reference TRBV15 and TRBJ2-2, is DAMVIQNPRYQVTQFGKPVTLSCSQTLNHNVMYWYQQKSSQAPKLLFHYYDKDFNNEADTPDNFQSRRPNTSFCFLDIRSPGLGDTAMYLCATSRSWGSSPGELFFGEGSRLTVL.

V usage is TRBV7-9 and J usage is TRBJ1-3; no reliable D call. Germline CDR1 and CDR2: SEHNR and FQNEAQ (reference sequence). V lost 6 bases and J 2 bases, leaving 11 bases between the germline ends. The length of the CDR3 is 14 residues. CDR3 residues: CASRGLVAGNTIYF. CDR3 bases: TGTGCCAGCAGGGGGTTAGTGGCTGGAAACACCATATATTTT.

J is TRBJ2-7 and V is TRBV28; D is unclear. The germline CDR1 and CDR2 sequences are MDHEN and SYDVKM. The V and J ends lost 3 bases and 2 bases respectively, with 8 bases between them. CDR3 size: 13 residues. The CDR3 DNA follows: TGTGCCAGCAGTTTGCCGGGCACCTACGAGCAGTACTTC. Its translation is CASSLPGTYEQYF.

The CDR3: CASTGLAGAEQYF. CDR3 in DNA: TGCGCCAGCACGGGACTAGCGGGAGCTGAGCAGTACTTC. The chain is built from TRBV5-1 and TRBJ2-7; 14 bases match TRBD2. With 6 bases clipped from V and 7 bases from J, the junction kept 3 bases outside the gene matches. Germline V lookup: CDR1 SGHRS, CDR2 YFSETQ. The CDR3 is made up of 13 amino acids. The variable domain in full, with the rest retrieved from reference TRBV5-1 and TRBJ2-7, is KAGVTQTPRYLIKTRGQQVTLSCSPISGHRSVSWYQQTPGQGLQFLFEYFSETQRNKGNFPGRFSGRQFSNSRSEMNVSTLELGDSALYLCASTGLAGAEQYFGPGTRLTVT.

CDR3 loop: CASSRGPMEKLFF. In nucleotides, the CDR3 is TGTGCCAGCAGCCGGGGGCCTATGGAAAAACTGTTTTTT. The chain joins TRBV28 to TRBJ1-4; possible D gene TRBD1, 6 bases. Per germline, CDR1 MDHEN and CDR2 SYDVKM. This CDR3 comprises 13 residues. The ends were cut back, 6 bases at V and 8 bases at J, with 13 bases in the middle.

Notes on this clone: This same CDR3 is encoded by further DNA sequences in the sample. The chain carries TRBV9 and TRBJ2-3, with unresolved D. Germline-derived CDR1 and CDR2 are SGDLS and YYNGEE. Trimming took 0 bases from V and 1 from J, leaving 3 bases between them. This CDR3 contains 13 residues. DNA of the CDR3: TGTGCCAGCAGCGTAGGGGGCACAGATACGCAGTATTTT. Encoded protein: CASSVGGTDTQYF.

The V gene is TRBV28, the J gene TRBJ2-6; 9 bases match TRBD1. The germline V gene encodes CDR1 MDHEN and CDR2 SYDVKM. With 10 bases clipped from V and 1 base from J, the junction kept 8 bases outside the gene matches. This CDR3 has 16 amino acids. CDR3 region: CATGTGPFSGANVLTF. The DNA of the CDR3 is TGTGCCACCGGGACAGGGCCGTTTTCTGGGGCCAACGTCCTGACTTTC.

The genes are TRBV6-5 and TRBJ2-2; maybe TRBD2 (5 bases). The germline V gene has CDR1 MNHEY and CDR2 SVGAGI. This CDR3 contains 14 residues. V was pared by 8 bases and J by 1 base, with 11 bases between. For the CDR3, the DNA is TGTGCCAGCCGCCGGGCGGGGAACACCGGGGAGCTGTTTTTT. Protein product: CASRRAGNTGELFF.

The CDR3 reads CASRVGGDSLGEQYF. In nucleotides, the CDR3 is TGTGCCAGCAGGGTGGGGGGGGACTCTCTCGGCGAGCAGTACTTC. The chain joins TRBV2 to TRBJ2-7; 7 positions agree with TRBD2. CDR1 is SNHLY and CDR2 is FYNNEI in the germline V gene. This CDR3 spans 15 amino acids. Germline trimming cut 6 bases from V and 6 bases from J; bases unmatched to any gene: 14.